The source of this T cell receptor (beta chain) is a study of blood T cell repertoires in COVID-19. The wider study: Collection of acute and convalescent COVID-19 samples took place in the United States, Italy and Spain. T cells, B-cell-depleted T cells, or PBMCs provided the cDNA or gDNA that served as material.

In the study's own analysis: Quantification of nucleated cells was approximated via reference gene primer amplification. Using immunoSEQ multiplex PCR, the repertoire was profiled, and TCRdb retains in-frame clones only, with some absent. D and trimming come from the DNA, and the V and J calls and clone size come from that table. The sample consists of about 280,000 clones, less than 90% of them appearing once. The receptor's source is a human donor in a cohort sampled during active COVID-19. Sample: peripheral blood.

Here the CDR3 reads CASSLGPPGQGPYEQYF. The CDR3 bases are TGCGCCAGCAGCTTGGGCCCTCCGGGACAGGGACCCTACGAGCAGTACTTC. The chain uses TRBV5-1 and TRBJ2-7, with 9 bases matching TRBD1. CDR3 length: 17 amino acids. The germline CDR1 and CDR2 sequences are SGHRS and YFSETQ. V shed 0 bases and J 2 bases; nucleotides not matched to a gene: 9.